What follows are 3 T cell receptor beta chains derived from one specimen sequenced in a study of T-cell reconstitution after alpha-beta-depleted transplantation in children. The TCRbeta library incorporated unique molecular identifiers. Via MiXCR, TCRdb re-called the PCR reads, giving one row per CDR3 protein. The sample lists around 960,000 distinct CDR3 sequences; about 29% were seen once. Here the sequenced sample was PBMCs, mostly from graft donor cells, taken 360 days after TCRalphabeta/CD19-depleted stem cell transplant. All receptors come from a boy under two years old who had a stem cell transplant for SCID, so the T cells may come from the graft donor.

The rearrangement joins TRBV7-9 to TRBJ2-1; D not resolved. Trimming stripped 6 bases from V and 2 bases from J, with 20 bases between. The germline CDR1 and CDR2 sequences are SEHNR and FQNEAQ (reference sequence). This CDR3 has 17 residues. CDR3 region: CASSLNSRRDTYNEQFF. The DNA of the CDR3 is TGTGCCAGCAGTCTCAATAGCCGAAGGGATACCTACAATGAGCAGTTCTTC.

The V and J genes are TRBV7-6 and TRBJ1-5; the D is unclear. Germline assignment: CDR1 SGHVS and CDR2 FNYEAQ. Trimming took off 1 base at V and 5 bases at J, with 12 bases between the two ends. The CDR3 covers 15 residues. The CDR3 coding sequence is TGTGCCAGCAGCTTAGAGTACTCGCACGATCAGCCCCAGCATTTT. Translation: CASSLEYSHDQPQHF.

This clonotype was observed a few times. The gene calls are TRBV6-1 and TRBJ2-7; 8 bases agree with TRBD2. J gave up 3 bases and V 1 base, and 5 bases lay outside the gene matches. The germline V gene encodes CDR1 MNHNS and CDR2 SASEGT. This CDR3 spans 15 amino acids. In DNA, the CDR3 is TGTGCCAGCAGTGAAGTGGCTAGCGGGTTCTACGAGCAGTACTTC. This gives the protein CASSEVASGFYEQYF.